The clone carrying this T cell receptor beta chain came up once. Its antigen is not known. CDR1 is SEHNR, CDR2 FQNEAQ, per germline (reference sequence). J gave up 11 bases and V 5 bases, and 14 bases lay outside the gene matches. The CDR3 totals 15 residues. Libraries were prepared by immunoSEQ multiplex PCR; TCRdb keeps only in-frame clonotypes and omits some of them. Here the sample spans approximately 110,000 clones, around 73% being singletons. The data were taken from a study of shared clonotypes between healthy human individuals. On the study more broadly: Per donor, three plates held CD4 naive cells, three held CD4 memory, two held CD8 naive and one held CD8 memory.

General study points: Rarefaction showed that sequencing of sorted subsets was incomplete (despite large depth). Several donors held about 5% of naive CD4 clonotypes in common.

The clonotype was recovered from a young woman in good health. The chain uses TRBV7-9 and TRBJ2-5, with TRBD1 matching 10 bases. Material: memory CD8+ T cells sorted from blood. Subset meaning: CD45RO+ cells pooled with CCR7-negative TemRA cells. This CDR3 is CASSHRDRGIWEQYF. The CDR3 DNA sequence: TGTGCCAGCAGCCACCGGGACAGGGGAATATGGGAGCAGTACTTC. Using reference TRBV7-9 and TRBJ2-5 for the parts outside the CDR3, the full variable domain is DTGVSQNPRHKITKRGQNVTFRCDPISEHNRLYWYRQTLGQGPEFLTYFQNEAQLEKSRLLSDRFSAERPKGSFSTLEIQRTEQGDSAMYLCASSHRDRGIWEQYFGPGTRLLVL.